Listed below are T cell receptor beta chains from one sample, sequenced in a study of CD8+ T cells in alopecia areata. Clones were sequenced by immunoSEQ multiplex PCR, and TCRdb holds only the in-frame ones, with some missing. The sample lists some 160,000 clones, about two thirds occurring once. Specimen: CD4+ T cells sorted from blood, collected at week 4, from a patient treated with tofacitinib. Receptors originate from a human donor with alopecia areata. The CDR3 runs from the conserved cysteine through the conserved F or W. D genes are given only for firm matches. The size entry is marked missing in some rows and otherwise reads once, few, many or a size class.

v_call,j_call,d_call,clone_size,cdr3_aa,cdr3_nt
TRBV6-5,TRBJ1-2,-,-,CASRLTGMGYTF,TGTGCCAGTCGATTAACAGGGATGGGCTACACCTTC
TRBV5-6,TRBJ1-2,-,-,CASSSVDGNYGYTF,TGTGCCAGCAGCTCGGTGGACGGTAACTATGGCTACACCTTC
TRBV11-2,TRBJ2-7,-,-,CASSLDKRWIDEQYF,TGTGCCAGCAGCTTAGACAAACGATGGATAGACGAGCAGTACTTC
TRBV5-4,TRBJ2-1,TRBD2,-,CASSITSGGVDEQFF,TGTGCCAGCAGCATAACTAGCGGGGGGGTGGATGAGCAGTTCTTC
TRBV30,TRBJ2-7,-,-,CAWSVRPGTYEQYF,TGTGCCTGGAGTGTACGGCCAGGGACCTACGAGCAGTACTTC
TRBV5-1,TRBJ2-7,TRBD2,-,CASNNGGSIYEQYF,TGCGCCAGCAACAACGGGGGGTCTATCTACGAGCAGTACTTC
TRBV27,TRBJ1-2,TRBD1,-,CASSYTGGGGYTF,TGTGCCAGCAGTTATACAGGGGGTGGAGGCTACACCTTC
TRBV6-5,TRBJ1-2,-,-,CASSSYPAGYGYTF,TGTGCCAGCAGTTCCTACCCCGCCGGCTATGGCTACACCTTC
TRBV10-3,TRBJ2-3,TRBD2,-,CAISEAPGLAGGTQYF,TGTGCCATCAGTGAGGCCCCGGGACTAGCGGGGGGTACGCAGTATTTT
TRBV10-2,TRBJ1-1,-,few,CASSESKRVVNTEAFF,TGCGCCAGCAGTGAGTCAAAAAGGGTAGTGAACACTGAAGCTTTCTTT
TRBV2,TRBJ2-3,-,-,CASYPGRGTDTQYF,TGTGCCAGTTACCCGGGACGGGGCACAGATACGCAGTATTTT
TRBV7-9,TRBJ2-3,-,-,CASSLGGATDTQYF,TGTGCCAGCAGCTTAGGCGGCGCGACAGATACGCAGTATTTT
TRBV29-1,TRBJ1-2,TRBD1,-,CSVASLAGGDGGYTF,TGCAGCGTTGCCTCCCTTGCAGGGGGTGATGGCGGCTACACCTTC
TRBV25-1,TRBJ2-7,-,-,CASSIGQRQYF,TGTGCCAGCTCTATCGGACAGCGACAGTACTTC
TRBV28,TRBJ2-2,-,few,CASSSPGAQNTGELFF,TGTGCCAGCAGTTCTCCGGGGGCCCAGAACACCGGGGAGCTGTTTTTT
TRBV4-3,TRBJ2-5,TRBD1,few,CASSHRDRDGETQYF,TGCGCCAGCAGCCATAGGGACAGGGACGGAGAGACCCAGTACTTC
TRBV13,TRBJ2-7,TRBD2,-,CASSLSGVWEQYF,TGTGCCAGCAGCTTAAGCGGGGTTTGGGAGCAGTACTTC
TRBV10-3,TRBJ2-1,TRBD2,few,CAIGLAGSSYNEQFF,TGTGCCATCGGACTAGCGGGGAGCTCCTACAATGAGCAGTTCTTC
TRBV20-1,TRBJ1-2,-,-,CSADGYTF,TGCAGTGCTGATGGCTACACCTTC
TRBV9,TRBJ1-6,TRBD1,-,CASSVGPNTGGTNSPLHF,TGTGCCAGCAGCGTGGGCCCTAATACAGGGGGCACCAATTCACCCCTCCACTTT
TRBV29-1,TRBJ2-5,TRBD1,few,CSSSGQGQETQYF,TGCAGCTCCTCGGGACAGGGACAAGAGACCCAGTACTTC
TRBV7-9,TRBJ1-5,-,-,CASSPGRQGRQPQHF,TGTGCCAGCAGCCCAGGCAGGCAGGGAAGGCAGCCCCAGCATTTT
TRBV5-1,TRBJ2-1,-,-,CASSLDSYNEQFF,TGCGCCAGCAGCTTGGACAGTTACAATGAGCAGTTCTTC
TRBV7-2,TRBJ2-5,-,once,CASSLSETQYF,TGTGCCAGCAGCCTAAGTGAGACCCAGTACTTC
TRBV5-1,TRBJ2-1,-,few,CASSSQTRAYNEQFF,TGCGCCAGCAGCTCACAGACTAGAGCATACAATGAGCAGTTCTTC
TRBV7-2,TRBJ2-2,TRBD2,-,CASSLVGTSGGGELFF,TGTGCCAGCAGCTTAGTTGGGACTAGCGGAGGCGGGGAGCTGTTTTTT
TRBV4-1,TRBJ2-5,-,once,CASSQAGTQYF,TGCGCCAGCAGCCAAGCGGGGACCCAGTACTTC
TRBV29-1,TRBJ1-3,-,-,CSVAPGTYSGNTIYF,TGCAGCGTTGCACCGGGGACCTACTCTGGAAACACCATATATTTT
TRBV4-2,TRBJ2-3,-,once,CASSQGLGLTDTQYF,TGTGCCAGCAGCCAAGGGTTAGGCCTCACAGATACGCAGTATTTT
TRBV4-1,TRBJ2-3,-,-,CASSQFGRDTQYF,TGCGCCAGCAGCCAATTTGGGAGAGATACGCAGTATTTT
TRBV7-2,TRBJ2-5,-,-,CASSLQGETQYF,TGTGCCAGCAGCTTACAGGGAGAGACCCAGTACTTC
TRBV7-9,TRBJ2-5,-,-,CASSLGGLETQYF,TGTGCCAGCAGCTTAGGAGGGTTGGAGACCCAGTACTTC
TRBV4-1,TRBJ2-7,TRBD2,-,CASSPTASSGGHEQYF,TGCGCCAGCAGTCCTACCGCGAGTAGCGGGGGTCACGAGCAGTACTTC
TRBV7-9,TRBJ2-3,-,few,CASSSLYTDTQYF,TGTGCCAGCAGCTCTCTTTACACAGATACGCAGTATTTT
TRBV10-3,TRBJ2-5,-,-,CAIMGAGASGETQYF,TGTGCCATCATGGGAGCAGGGGCGTCTGGGGAGACCCAGTACTTC
TRBV29-1,TRBJ1-5,TRBD1,-,CSVSQGRDQPQHF,TGCAGCGTTTCACAGGGGAGAGATCAGCCCCAGCATTTT
TRBV10-2,TRBJ2-3,TRBD2,-,CASSVTSGVTDTQYF,TGCGCCAGCAGTGTGACTAGCGGGGTCACAGATACGCAGTATTTT
TRBV2,TRBJ2-5,TRBD2,-,CASSGGDIVSGTQYF,TGTGCCAGCAGCGGGGGGGACATCGTCTCGGGGACCCAGTACTTC
TRBV19,TRBJ2-2,-,-,CASSRSRGAGELFF,TGTGCCAGTAGTCGCTCAAGGGGCGCCGGGGAGCTGTTTTTT
TRBV2,TRBJ1-2,-,-,CASRPRTDDYGYTF,TGTGCCAGCAGGCCCCGGACAGATGACTATGGCTACACCTTC
TRBV10-3,TRBJ2-7,-,-,CAISDEGIGYEQYF,TGTGCCATCAGTGATGAGGGAATAGGCTACGAGCAGTACTTC
TRBV2,TRBJ2-7,-,-,CASSTTYEQYF,TGTGCCAGCAGTACCACCTACGAGCAGTACTTC
TRBV18,TRBJ2-7,TRBD1,-,CASSPPPGTGVRYEQYF,TGTGCCAGCTCACCACCGCCCGGGACAGGGGTCCGTTACGAGCAGTACTTC
TRBV9,TRBJ1-5,-,many,CASSVGERQPQHF,TGTGCCAGCAGCGTAGGGGAGAGGCAGCCCCAGCATTTT
TRBV7-9,TRBJ2-1,TRBD2,few,CASSPPGSGGRNEQFF,TGTGCCAGCAGCCCCCCAGGTAGCGGGGGCAGAAATGAGCAGTTCTTC
TRBV30,TRBJ2-3,-,-,CAWSRGTDTQYF,TGTGCCTGGAGTAGGGGAACAGATACGCAGTATTTT